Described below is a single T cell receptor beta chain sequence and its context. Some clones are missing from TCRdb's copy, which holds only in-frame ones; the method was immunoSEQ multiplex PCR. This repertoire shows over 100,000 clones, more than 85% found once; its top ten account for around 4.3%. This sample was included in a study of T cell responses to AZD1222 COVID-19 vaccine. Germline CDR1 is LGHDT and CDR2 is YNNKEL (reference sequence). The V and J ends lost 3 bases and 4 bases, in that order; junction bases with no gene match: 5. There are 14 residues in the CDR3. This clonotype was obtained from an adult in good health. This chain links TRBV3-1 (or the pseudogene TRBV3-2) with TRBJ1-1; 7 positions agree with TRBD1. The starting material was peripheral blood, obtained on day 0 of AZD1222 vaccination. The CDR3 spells CASSQQGESTEAFF. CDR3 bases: TGTGCCAGCAGCCAGCAGGGGGAGAGCACTGAAGCTTTCTTT.